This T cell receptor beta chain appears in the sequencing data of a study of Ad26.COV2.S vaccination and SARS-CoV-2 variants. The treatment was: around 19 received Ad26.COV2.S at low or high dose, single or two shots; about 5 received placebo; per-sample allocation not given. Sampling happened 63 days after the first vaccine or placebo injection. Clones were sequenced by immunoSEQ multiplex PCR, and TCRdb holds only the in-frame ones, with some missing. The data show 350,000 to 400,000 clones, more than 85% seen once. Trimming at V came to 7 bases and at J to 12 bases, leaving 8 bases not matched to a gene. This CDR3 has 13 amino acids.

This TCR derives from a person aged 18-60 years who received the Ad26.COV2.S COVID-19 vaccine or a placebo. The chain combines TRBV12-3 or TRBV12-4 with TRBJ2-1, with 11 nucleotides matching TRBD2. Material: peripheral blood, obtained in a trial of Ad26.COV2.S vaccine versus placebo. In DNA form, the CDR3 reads TGTGCCAGCACACCGGGACTAGCGGAAACGCAGTTCTTC. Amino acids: CASTPGLAETQFF.